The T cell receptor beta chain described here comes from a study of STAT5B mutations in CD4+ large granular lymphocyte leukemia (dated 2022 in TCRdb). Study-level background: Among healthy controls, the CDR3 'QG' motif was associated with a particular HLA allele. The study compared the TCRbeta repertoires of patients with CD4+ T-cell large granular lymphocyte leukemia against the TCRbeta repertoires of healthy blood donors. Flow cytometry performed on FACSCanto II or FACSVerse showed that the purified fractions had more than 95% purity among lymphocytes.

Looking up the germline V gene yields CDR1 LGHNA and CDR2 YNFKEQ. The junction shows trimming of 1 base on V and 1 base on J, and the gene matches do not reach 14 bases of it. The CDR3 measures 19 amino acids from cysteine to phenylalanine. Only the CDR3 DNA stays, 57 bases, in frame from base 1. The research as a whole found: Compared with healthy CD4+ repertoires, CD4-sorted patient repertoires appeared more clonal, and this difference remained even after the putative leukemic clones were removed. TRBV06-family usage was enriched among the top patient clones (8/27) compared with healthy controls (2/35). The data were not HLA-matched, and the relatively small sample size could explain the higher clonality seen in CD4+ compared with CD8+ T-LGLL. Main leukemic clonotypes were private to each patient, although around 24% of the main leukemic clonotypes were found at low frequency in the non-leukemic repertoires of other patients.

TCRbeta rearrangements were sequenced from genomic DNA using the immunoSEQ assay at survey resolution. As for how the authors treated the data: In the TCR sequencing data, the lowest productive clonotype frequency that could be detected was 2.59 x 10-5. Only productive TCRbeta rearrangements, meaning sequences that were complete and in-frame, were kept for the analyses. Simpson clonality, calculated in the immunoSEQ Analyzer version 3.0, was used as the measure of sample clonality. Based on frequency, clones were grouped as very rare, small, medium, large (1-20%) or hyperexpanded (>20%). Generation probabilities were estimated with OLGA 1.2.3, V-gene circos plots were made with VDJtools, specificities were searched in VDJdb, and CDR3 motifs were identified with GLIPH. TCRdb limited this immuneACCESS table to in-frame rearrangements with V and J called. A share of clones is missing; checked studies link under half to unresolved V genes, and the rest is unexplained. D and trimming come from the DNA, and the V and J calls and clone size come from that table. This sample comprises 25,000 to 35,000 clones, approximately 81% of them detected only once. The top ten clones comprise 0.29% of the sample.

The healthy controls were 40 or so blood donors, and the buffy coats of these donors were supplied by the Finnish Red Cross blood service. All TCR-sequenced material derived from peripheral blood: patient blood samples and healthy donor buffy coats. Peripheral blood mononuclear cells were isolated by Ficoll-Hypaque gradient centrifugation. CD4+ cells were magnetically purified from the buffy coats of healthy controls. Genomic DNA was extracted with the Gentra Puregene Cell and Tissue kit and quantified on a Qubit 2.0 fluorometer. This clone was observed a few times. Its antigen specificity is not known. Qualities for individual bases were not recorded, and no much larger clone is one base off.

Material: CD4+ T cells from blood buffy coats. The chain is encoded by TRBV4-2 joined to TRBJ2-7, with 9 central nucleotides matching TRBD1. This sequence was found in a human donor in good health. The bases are TGTGCCAGCAGCCAAGGCCTCTTTGGGACAGGGATAGATTCCTACGAGCAGTACTTC. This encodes CASSQGLFGTGIDSYEQYF.